Presented here are 9 T cell receptor beta chains from one specimen sequenced in a study of blood T cells in healthy people across ages. PCR was performed a second time for about 7 to 11 cycles using a sample-barcoded 5' primer and a J-beta primer mix. Each CDR3 protein is one row after TCRdb ran MiXCR on the 5' RACE reads. The sample holds about 780,000 distinct CDR3 sequences, about half seen once. The sequenced sample was blood. These receptors were taken from a man of 80 years or more in good health.

The chain carries TRBV7-9 and TRBJ2-1; possibly TRBD2 for D (5 bases). The CDR3 is made up of 16 amino acids. The V and J ends lost 5 bases and 2 bases respectively, with 16 bases between them. Germline V gives CDR1 SEHNR, CDR2 FQNEAQ (reference sequence). DNA of the CDR3: TGTGCCAGCAGCACCGAATCCCGTAGCGCCTACAATGAGCAGTTCTTC. This sequence encodes CASSTESRSAYNEQFF.

This clonotype was found many times. This sequence joins TRBV20-1 and TRBJ2-3; 7 bases match TRBD2. CDR1 DFQATT and CDR2 SNEGSKA come from the germline V gene (reference sequence). CDR3 length: 14 residues. The junction had 8 bases not matched to a gene; V was cut back by 6 bases and J by 2 bases. The CDR3 protein is CSAPLADYTDTQYF. The CDR3 nucleotides read TGCAGTGCGCCGCTAGCGGACTACACAGATACGCAGTATTTT.

This clonotype was seen at least ten times. The genes are TRBV7-7 and TRBJ1-5; D ambiguous. The ends were cut back, 5 bases at V and 0 bases at J, with 11 bases in the middle. The CDR3 is made up of 15 amino acids. Germline V lookup: CDR1 SSHAT, CDR2 FNYEAQ (reference sequence). This CDR3 reads CASSPDGGSNQPQHF. CDR3 nucleotides: TGTGCCAGCAGCCCTGACGGAGGTAGCAATCAGCCCCAGCATTTT.

The gene calls are TRBV30 and TRBJ2-5, with 9 bases that match TRBD2. V shed 3 bases and J 7 bases; nucleotides not matched to a gene: 12. The CDR3 has 15 residues. Germline V CDR1 and CDR2: GTSNPN, SVGIG (reference sequence). The CDR3 nucleotides read TGTGCCTGGAGCCCCCCAGCGGGAGGTGGTGGGACCCAGTACTTC. Amino acid sequence: CAWSPPAGGGGTQYF.

In its sample, this clonotype was seen a few times. This chain joins TRBV4-2 and TRBJ1-1; TRBD1 aligns across 8 bases. The V and J ends lost 6 bases and 5 bases, in that order; junction bases with no gene match: 8. This CDR3 has 14 amino acids. The germline V gene encodes CDR1 LGHNA and CDR2 YNFKEQ. The CDR3 region is CASSLSGQETEAFF. Here the CDR3 DNA reads TGTGCCAGCAGTCTGTCGGGACAGGAGACTGAAGCTTTCTTT.

A few counts support this clonotype. This sequence joins TRBV7-3 and TRBJ2-5; possible D gene TRBD2, 6 bases. Trimming removed 5 bases at V and 4 bases at J, with 20 bases between. CDR1 and CDR2 from the germline V gene are SGHTA and FQGTGA. This CDR3 contains 16 residues. The DNA of the CDR3 is TGTGCCAGCAGCCCCCGGACCGGTAAAGCGGGAGAGACCCAGTACTTC. This gives the protein CASSPRTGKAGETQYF.

The count of this clonotype is one. The rearrangement links TRBV4-3 to TRBJ2-2; 8 bases fit TRBD1. The J segment lost 2 bases and the V segment lost 1 base, leaving 9 bases of the junction unmatched. The CDR3 loop spans 18 amino acids. Germline-derived CDR1 and CDR2 are LGHNA and YSLEER. The CDR3 DNA follows: TGCGCCAGCAGCCAAGTAGAACGCCAGGGGGCCAACACCGGGGAGCTGTTTTTT. Translation gives CASSQVERQGANTGELFF.

This clonotype was found a few times. The V call is TRBV5-1, the J call TRBJ2-1; 7 positions match TRBD1. The CDR3 covers 16 residues. Trimming cost V 4 bases and J 4 bases; bases outside gene matches: 11. The germline CDR1 and CDR2 sequences are SGHRS and YFSETQ. Here the CDR3 reads CASSTQGSPRYNEQFF. The CDR3 DNA follows: TGCGCCAGCAGCACACAGGGGTCTCCAAGATACAATGAGCAGTTCTTC. The full variable domain, completed using reference TRBV5-1 and TRBJ2-1, is KAGVTQTPRYLIKTRGQQVTLSCSPISGHRSVSWYQQTPGQGLQFLFEYFSETQRNKGNFPGRFSGRQFSNSRSEMNVSTLELGDSALYLCASSTQGSPRYNEQFFGPGTRLTVL.

This clonotype occurred a few times. The chain employs TRBV7-3 and TRBJ2-2; 10 bases line up with TRBD1. This CDR3 has 21 amino acids. The V gene end was trimmed by 0 bases and the J gene end by 0 bases; junction bases not matched to a gene: 13. Germline V gene sequence: CDR1 SGHTA, CDR2 FQGTGA. The CDR3 DNA is TGTGCCAGCAGCTTAACAGGGACAGGGGTTGGCGGGAGAGCGAACACCGGGGAGCTGTTTTTT. Its translation is CASSLTGTGVGGRANTGELFF.